The rows below give T cell receptor beta chains drawn from one sample of a study of beta chain features in type 1 diabetes. Libraries were prepared by immunoSEQ multiplex PCR; TCRdb keeps only in-frame clonotypes and omits some of them. The table includes some 140,000 clones, approximately 9.2% detected once. Source material: central memory CD4+ T cells from blood. These receptors originate from a man aged 18 to 30 in good health. Both conserved end residues are part of each CDR3. Not every row has a clone size; where given, it reads once, few, many or a size class.

TRBV9,TRBJ2-7,few,CASSVGLAGEYEQYF
TRBV4-3,TRBJ1-2,NA,CASSQDRSPLNYGYTF
TRBV4-1,TRBJ1-5,NA,CASSSLLAGGNEPQHF
TRBV7-9,TRBJ2-3,few,CASSFFIGQETDTQYF
TRBV7-3,TRBJ2-5,NA,CASSFGGARETQYF
TRBV11-2,TRBJ2-1,NA,CASSLALDNEQFF
TRBV4-3,TRBJ2-3,many,CASSQQIGLAADTQYF
TRBV4-1,TRBJ2-7,NA,CASSQPDRGLSYEQYF
TRBV21-1,TRBJ2-7,NA,CASSKVKRRTYEQYF
TRBV7-3,TRBJ2-7,NA,CASSPSGAYEQYF
TRBV4-2,TRBJ1-5,few,CASSQERRQGGIWPQHF
TRBV2,TRBJ1-6,NA,CASSEQGRDSPLHF
TRBV6-6,TRBJ2-4,few,CASSTQTLAKNIQYF
TRBV11-1,TRBJ2-5,few,CASSRDMGETQYF
TRBV7-3,TRBJ2-3,NA,CASSLSRGPTDTQYF
TRBV7-2,TRBJ2-3,few,CASSWGTGGTEADTQYF
TRBV7-2,TRBJ2-7,NA,CASSFWGGKYEQYF
TRBV27,TRBJ2-1,few,CASSPHAYNEQFF
TRBV5-1,TRBJ2-1,NA,CASSPTVRRGGNEQFF
TRBV7-2,TRBJ2-3,NA,CATAAGGTDTQYF
TRBV11-2,TRBJ2-5,few,CASSQGVIAEETQYF
TRBV7-6,TRBJ2-2,few,CASSPQGGGNTGELFF
TRBV7-2,TRBJ2-1,few,CASSFNSYNEQFF
TRBV6-6,TRBJ2-3,NA,CASSRRTSTDTQYF
TRBV10-3,TRBJ2-1,many,CAISEGQRANNEQFF
TRBV5-4,TRBJ2-3,few,CASSPPDRTATDTQYF
TRBV5-4,TRBJ1-2,NA,CASSLGDWGRNYGYTF
TRBV11-2,TRBJ2-5,few,CASSLARGETQYF
TRBV5-4,TRBJ2-5,few,CASSDPRVETQYF
TRBV2,TRBJ2-7,NA,CASSTRQGADFYEQYF
TRBV15,TRBJ1-2,few,CATSRDTWDRSGYTF
TRBV7-8,TRBJ2-1,few,CASSWSSGGASFNEQFF
TRBV4-2,TRBJ2-6,NA,CASSQKGGGVTSGANVLTF
TRBV5-6,TRBJ1-1,NA,CASSTPTGEDTEAFF
TRBV2,TRBJ1-4,NA,CASSSRVTGEKLFF